The clone carrying this TCR beta chain was observed a single time. Its matching antigen is unknown. This sample is part of a study of shared clonotypes between healthy human individuals. Background on the study: For every donor, three CD4 naive, three CD4 memory, two CD8 naive and one CD8 memory plates were used. Regarding the study as a whole: Rarefaction gave evidence that sorted-subset sequencing remained incomplete despite large depth. Investigators expected sequencing depth to affect clonotype sharing among donors. In a handful of donors, around 4.5% of naive CD4 clonotypes appeared in common.

CDR1 is KGHSH, CDR2 LQKENI, per germline. With V trimmed by 2 bases and J by 0 bases, 17 bases remained unmatched. The CDR3 length is 21 residues. Clones were read by immunoSEQ multiplex PCR, and TCRdb kept only the in-frame ones, dropping some. This table has approximately 500,000 clones, 90% to 96% appearing once. Input material: naive CD4+ T cells sorted from blood. This sample's subset: CD45RA+ positively selected. This sequence joins TRBV18 and TRBJ2-2; TRBD2 agrees at 8 bases. This receptor was taken from a woman in her 30s in good health. The DNA for the CDR3 is TGTGCCAGCTCACCATTTTCCCCCCCTTCGGCTAGCGGGTCGAACACCGGGGAGCTGTTTTTT. This gives the protein CASSPFSPPSASGSNTGELFF.